Listed here is a single T cell receptor (beta chain). What it recognizes is unknown. These data belong to a study of Ad26.COV2.S vaccination and SARS-CoV-2 variants. Findings and caveats of the study: Spike-specific TCR breadth was greater after Ad26.COV2.S than placebo. Participants given vaccine showed non-spike TCR breadth similar to that of placebo recipients.

The repertoire was sequenced with immunoSEQ multiplex PCR; TCRdb's copy has only in-frame clones and lacks some. The sample shows about 480,000 clones, around nine tenths of them seen only once. Treatment reported: over 15 received Ad26.COV2.S at low or high dose, single or two shots; several received placebo; per-sample allocation not given. Material that was analyzed had been drawn on day 63 after the first vaccine or placebo injection. Aged 18-55 years, donor was enrolled in Boston at some point between 2019 and 2021. The CDR3 extends over 17 amino acids. Germline V gene data show CDR1 as LNHNV and CDR2 as YYDKDF (reference sequence). V was clipped by 1 base and J by 2 bases, with 14 bases between them.

This rearrangement joins TRBV15 to TRBJ2-2; D is possibly TRBD1 or TRBD2 (5 bases each). This material consisted of peripheral blood, taken in a trial of Ad26.COV2.S vaccine versus placebo. The origin of this receptor is a person aged 18 to 65 who received the Ad26.COV2.S COVID-19 vaccine or a placebo. CDR3 DNA sequence: TGTGCCACCAGCAGAGGATTAGGGGCGGGCAACACCGGGGAGCTGTTTTTT. Protein: CATSRGLGAGNTGELFF.